These T cell receptor beta chains were read from a single sample in a study of cytomegalovirus exposure and HLA in healthy donors. Sequenced by immunoSEQ multiplex PCR; TCRdb stores in-frame clones only, minus some. The table has around 150,000 clones, more than 75% seen once; the top ten hold about 1.1%. Sequencing input: PBMCs. Source of these receptors: a male donor in good health and CMV-seronegative. The CDR3 runs from the conserved cysteine through the conserved F or W. Each record gives: CDR3 protein, CDR3 DNA, J gene, clone size, V gene, D gene. A D gene is named only where the DNA matches it firmly. The listing skips clone size in some rows; elsewhere it reads once, few, many or a size class.

CDR3 protein: CASSLGGRVPNQPQHF
CDR3 DNA: TGTGCCAGCAGCTTGGGGGGGAGGGTGCCGAATCAGCCCCAGCATTTT
J gene: TRBJ1-5
clone size: NA
V gene: TRBV5-8
D gene: NA

CDR3 protein: CAWSVGGVQPQHF
CDR3 DNA: TGTGCCTGGAGTGTAGGGGGGGTTCAGCCCCAGCATTTT
J gene: TRBJ1-5
clone size: NA
V gene: TRBV30
D gene: NA

CDR3 protein: CASSLRDRSTDTQYF
CDR3 DNA: TGCGCCAGCAGCCTCCGGGACAGAAGCACAGATACGCAGTATTTT
J gene: TRBJ2-3
clone size: NA
V gene: TRBV4-1
D gene: TRBD1

CDR3 protein: CSSSLVGGDSYEQYF
CDR3 DNA: TGTTCCAGCAGCTTAGTCGGCGGGGACTCCTACGAGCAGTACTTC
J gene: TRBJ2-7
clone size: NA
V gene: TRBV7-9
D gene: NA

CDR3 protein: CAISETRGFSSSYNSPLHF
CDR3 DNA: TGTGCCATCAGTGAGACCCGAGGCTTCTCGAGCTCCTATAATTCACCCCTCCACTTT
J gene: TRBJ1-6
clone size: NA
V gene: TRBV10-3
D gene: NA

CDR3 protein: CASTNTDTQYF
CDR3 DNA: TGCGCCAGCACTAACACAGATACGCAGTATTTT
J gene: TRBJ2-3
clone size: NA
V gene: TRBV5-1
D gene: NA

CDR3 protein: CASRGGVAGDRDTQYF
CDR3 DNA: TGTGCCAGCCGAGGGGGGGTAGCGGGGGATCGAGATACGCAGTATTTT
J gene: TRBJ2-3
clone size: NA
V gene: TRBV9
D gene: TRBD2

CDR3 protein: CATSRVQGATNEKLFF
CDR3 DNA: TGTGCCACCAGCAGAGTTCAGGGGGCAACTAATGAAAAACTGTTTTTT
J gene: TRBJ1-4
clone size: once
V gene: TRBV15
D gene: TRBD1

CDR3 protein: CASSLLRGANTDTQYF
CDR3 DNA: TGTGCCAGCAGTTTACTACGCGGGGCCAACACAGATACGCAGTATTTT
J gene: TRBJ2-3
clone size: NA
V gene: TRBV27
D gene: NA

CDR3 protein: CASSPPGTDTQYF
CDR3 DNA: TGTGCCAGCAGCCCCCCGGGCACAGATACGCAGTATTTT
J gene: TRBJ2-3
clone size: NA
V gene: TRBV7-9
D gene: NA

CDR3 protein: CASSITGGFQPQHF
CDR3 DNA: TGTGCCAGTAGTATCACAGGGGGTTTTCAGCCCCAGCATTTT
J gene: TRBJ1-5
clone size: NA
V gene: TRBV19
D gene: TRBD1